This T cell receptor (beta chain) was found in a study of shared clonotypes between healthy human individuals. The data were produced by immunoSEQ multiplex PCR, yet TCRdb's version contains in-frame clones alone and is incomplete. Among some 1.5 million clones, around 98% were seen once, and the ten largest hold about 0.45%. The CDR3 is 13 residues long. Germline V gene sequence: CDR1 MNHEY, CDR2 SVGAGI. V gave up 0 bases and J gave up 8 bases, with 10 bases separating them. This TCR came from a man younger than 45 in good health. The chain combines TRBV6-5 with TRBJ1-2, with a weak D call TRBD1 (5 bases). Sequenced sample: naive CD4+ T cells sorted from blood. The subset here: CD45RA+ positively selected. CDR3 sequence: CASSYSSGPGYTF. The CDR3 region has the DNA TGTGCCAGCAGTTACTCGTCAGGGCCCGGCTACACCTTC.